These 25 T cell receptor beta chains were all obtained from the same sample, sequenced in a study of response to subunit inactivated influenza vaccine. TCRdb reanalysed the RT-PCR reads using MiXCR and keeps one entry per CDR3 protein. The repertoire has more than 700,000 distinct CDR3 sequences, 21% of them found once; the top ten carry roughly a tenth. The sequenced sample was PBMCs from blood, obtained 4 to 6 days after vaccination. Receptors originate from a man aged 50 to 60 who received an inactivated influenza vaccine.

This rearrangement joins TRBV2 to TRBJ1-1; no firm D call. The germline V gene has CDR1 SNHLY and CDR2 FYNNEI. V was clipped by 5 bases and J by 1 base, with 5 bases between them. CDR3 length equals 12 residues. CDR3 protein: CASSYQNTEAFF. The CDR3 DNA follows: TGTGCCAGCAGTTACCAGAACACTGAAGCTTTCTTT.

This clonotype appeared a few times. This chain joins TRBV20-1 and TRBJ2-4, with 11 bases identical to TRBD2. V shed 2 bases, J shed 3 bases, and the junction held 3 bases outside the gene matches. The length of the CDR3 is 15 residues. The germline gives CDR1 DFQATT, CDR2 SNEGSKA (reference sequence). CDR3 residues: CSARPLAGGKNIQYF. DNA of the CDR3: TGCAGTGCTAGACCTCTAGCGGGAGGCAAAAACATTCAGTACTTC.

This clonotype has a handful of counts. The V and J genes are TRBV4-2 and TRBJ1-5; no clear D. The CDR3 contains 15 residues. Trimming cost V 5 bases and J 0 bases, with 11 bases left between them. Germline V lookup: CDR1 LGHNA, CDR2 YNFKEQ. CDR3 loop: CASSSGRNSNQPQHF. In DNA, the CDR3 is TGTGCCAGCAGCTCCGGACGGAATAGCAATCAGCCCCAGCATTTT.

This clonotype showed up many times. The chain recombines TRBV7-2 with TRBJ2-7, with TRBD2 identical over 8 bases. The trim removed 1 base at V and 7 bases at J, leaving 9 bases unmatched. Per germline, CDR1 SGHTA and CDR2 FQGNSA. The CDR3 runs to 15 residues. The CDR3 nucleotides are TGTGCCAGCAGCTTAGGGGTAGCGGGGCCTCGTGAGCAGTACTTC. Its protein is CASSLGVAGPREQYF.

This clonotype was seen only a few times. One end of the junction is discordant with germline, which a read error may explain. The chain employs TRBV5-1 and TRBJ2-7, with TRBD1 as a possible D gene (6 bases). CDR1 is SGHRS, CDR2 YFSETQ, per germline. The CDR3 contains 14 residues. For the CDR3, the DNA is TGTGCCAGCAGTTTGGGGACATCATCCTACGAGCAGTACTTC. Its translation is CASSLGTSSYEQYF. Together with reference TRBV5-1 and TRBJ2-7, the CDR3 gives the full variable domain: KAGVTQTPRYLIKTRGQQVTLSCSPISGHRSVSWYQQTPGQGLQFLFEYFSETQRNKGNFPGRFSGRQFSNSRSEMNVSTLELGDSALYLCASSLGTSSYEQYFGPGTRLTVT.

The V gene is TRBV7-2, the J gene TRBJ2-2; D gene ambiguous. V was shortened by 0 bases and J by 6 bases, with 14 bases between the two germline ends. CDR1 SGHTA and CDR2 FQGNSA come from the germline V gene. The CDR3 extends over 16 amino acids. The CDR3 reads CASSLAPRTVPGELFF. In DNA form, the CDR3 reads TGTGCCAGCAGCTTAGCGCCTAGAACGGTACCCGGGGAGCTGTTTTTT.

V is TRBV5-1 and J is TRBJ2-5, with 7 bases that match TRBD2. Germline CDR1 SGHRS, CDR2 YFSETQ. This CDR3 region has 15 residues. The ends lost 6 bases at V and 4 bases at J; junction bases unmatched: 12. CDR3 sequence: CASTPGSSGGETQYF. The CDR3 DNA reads as TGCGCCAGCACCCCCGGGTCGTCGGGGGGAGAGACCCAGTACTTC.

This clonotype was seen a handful of times. This chain links TRBV7-9 with TRBJ2-7; perhaps TRBD2 as D (5 bases). V was pared by 5 bases and J by 0 bases, with 17 bases between. The CDR3 contains 16 residues. The germline gives CDR1 SEHNR, CDR2 FQNEAQ (reference sequence). CDR3 nucleotide sequence: TGTGCCAGCAGCCCGTATACTAGTCCGAGCTCCTACGAGCAGTACTTC. It codes for CASSPYTSPSSYEQYF.

The J gene is TRBJ2-3, the V gene TRBV28; 12 bases are shared with TRBD2. V gave up 5 bases and J gave up 4 bases; unmatched junction bases: 7. The germline gives CDR1 MDHEN, CDR2 SYDVKM. The CDR3 runs 16 residues. CDR3 DNA sequence: TGTGCCAGCAGTCCCCTAGCGGGAGGGGGTGCAGATACGCAGTATTTT. Translation gives CASSPLAGGGADTQYF.

V gene TRBV4-1 combines with J gene TRBJ2-7; no clear D gene. Trimming left V 1 base short and J 0 bases short, with 13 bases between. The germline CDR1 and CDR2 sequences are MGHRA and YSYEKL. This CDR3 is built from 16 residues. Here the CDR3 reads CASSQVYHKSSYEQYF. DNA for the CDR3: TGCGCCAGCAGCCAAGTATACCATAAGAGCTCCTACGAGCAGTACTTC.

V is TRBV11-2 and J is TRBJ2-1; 7 nucleotides line up with TRBD2. The CDR3 has 16 residues. J gave up 3 bases and V 4 bases, and 9 bases lay outside the gene matches. Germline lookup yields CDR1 SGHAT and CDR2 FQNNGV. The CDR3 loop is CASSWGGGSGYNEQFF. CDR3 DNA sequence: TGTGCCAGCAGCTGGGGCGGGGGTAGCGGCTACAATGAGCAGTTCTTC.

This clonotype has just a few counts. The chain links TRBV20-1 to TRBJ2-1, with 12 bases fitting TRBD2. This CDR3 is 18 amino acids long. V gave up 3 bases and J gave up 7 bases; unmatched junction bases: 16. In germline, CDR1 is DFQATT, CDR2 SNEGSKA (reference sequence). The CDR3 protein is CSASPPLSSGRVRNEQFF. In nucleotides, the CDR3 is TGCAGTGCTAGTCCTCCTCTCTCTAGCGGGAGGGTTAGAAATGAGCAGTTCTTC.

A few counts support this clonotype. The rearrangement uses TRBV29-1 and TRBJ2-6; D may be TRBD2 (5 bases). The germline CDR1 and CDR2 sequences are SQVTM and ANQGSEA. The CDR3 extends over 13 amino acids. In nucleotides, the CDR3 is TGCAGTGGGCGGGTTTCTGGGGCCAACGTCCTGACTTTC. It translates to CSGRVSGANVLTF.

The rearrangement links TRBV7-6 to TRBJ2-2; D tentatively reads TRBD1 or TRBD2 (6 bases each). The CDR3 length is 17 residues. The germline V and J ends were trimmed by 1 base and 2 bases, with 14 bases remaining between them. CDR1 SGHVS and CDR2 FNYEAQ come from the germline V gene. The DNA of the CDR3 is TGTGCCAGCAGCTTAGGGGGGAGGACAGATAACACCGGGGAGCTGTTTTTT. It yields the protein CASSLGGRTDNTGELFF.

This rearrangement joins TRBV20-1 to TRBJ2-3, with TRBD2 identical over 8 bases. The V gene's germline CDR1 is DFQATT and CDR2 SNEGSKA (reference sequence). This CDR3 comprises 14 residues. J was trimmed by 3 bases and V by 5 bases; bases with no gene match: 7. CDR3 amino acids: CSALLAEGTDTQYF. In DNA form, the CDR3 reads TGCAGTGCTTTACTAGCGGAAGGTACAGATACGCAGTATTTT.

This sequence joins TRBV20-1 and TRBJ2-3; TRBD1 is a possible D gene (6 bases). Per germline, CDR1 DFQATT and CDR2 SNEGSKA (reference sequence). The CDR3 covers 15 residues. Between the trimmed V and J ends, which lost 3 bases and 6 bases, there was a span of 19 bases. The CDR3 reads CSASNKGELADTQYF. CDR3 DNA sequence: TGCAGTGCTAGTAATAAGGGGGAGCTTGCGGATACGCAGTATTTT.

This clonotype has a handful of counts. This chain connects TRBV7-2 to TRBJ2-3, with 13 nucleotides matching TRBD2. The germline V gene has CDR1 SGHTA and CDR2 FQGNSA. Unmatched junction bases numbered 9, after V lost 5 bases and J lost 4 bases. This CDR3 contains 17 residues. CDR3 protein: CASSVRGTSGMADTQYF. The CDR3 region has the DNA TGTGCCAGCAGCGTAAGAGGGACTAGCGGGATGGCAGATACGCAGTATTTT.

The J gene is TRBJ2-2, the V gene TRBV29-1, with D unclear. CDR1 SQVTM and CDR2 ANQGSEA come from the germline V gene. The CDR3 totals 12 residues. The V gene lost 4 bases and the J gene lost 2 bases, with 5 bases spanning the gap. The DNA of the CDR3 is TGCAGCGTTGTGGGAAACACCGGGGAGCTGTTTTTT. Translation gives CSVVGNTGELFF.

This clonotype showed up just a few times. The J gene is TRBJ2-1, the V gene TRBV5-1; weak D call: TRBD2 (7 bases). The CDR3 spans 15 residues. V was trimmed by 4 bases and J by 7 bases, leaving 18 bases between them. Germline V gives CDR1 SGHRS, CDR2 YFSETQ. Here the CDR3 reads CASSAGGPSLNEQFF. CDR3 nucleotides: TGCGCCAGCAGCGCCGGGGGGCCATCTTTGAATGAGCAGTTCTTC.

The chain couples TRBV20-1 to TRBJ2-3; D ambiguous. Looked up from germline, CDR1 is DFQATT and CDR2 is SNEGSKA (reference sequence). The CDR3 runs to 11 residues. Trimming took off 5 bases at V and 8 bases at J, with 11 bases between the two ends. The CDR3 spells CSAPSRTTQYF. DNA of the CDR3: TGCAGTGCTCCTTCTAGGACTACGCAGTATTTT.

This chain links TRBV20-1 with TRBJ2-1; 7 nucleotides match TRBD1. J was trimmed by 5 bases and V by 2 bases; bases with no gene match: 6. Germline CDR1 and CDR2: DFQATT and SNEGSKA (reference sequence). This CDR3 has 14 amino acids. The DNA for the CDR3 is TGCAGTGCTAGACTCTACGGGACAGACAATGAGCAGTTCTTC. This translates into CSARLYGTDNEQFF.

V is TRBV10-1 and J is TRBJ2-1; D ambiguous. Germline CDR1 reads WNHNN; CDR2 reads SYGVQD (reference sequence). The CDR3 has 15 amino acids. V gave up 1 base and J gave up 9 bases, with 16 bases separating them. CDR3 protein: CASSEWSGGTGEQFF. CDR3 nucleotides: TGCGCCAGCAGTGAGTGGTCAGGCGGAACGGGTGAGCAGTTCTTC.

This clonotype was observed a few times. The J gene is TRBJ2-2, the V gene TRBV20-1, with 8 nucleotides matching TRBD2. CDR3 length: 16 residues. Trimming removed 3 bases from V and 8 bases from J; junction bases left unmatched: 14. CDR1 DFQATT and CDR2 SNEGSKA come from the germline V gene (reference sequence). CDR3 DNA sequence: TGCAGTGCTAGGGGAAGCAGCGGGGGTCCTGGGGGGGAGCTGTTTTTT. The encoded protein is CSARGSSGGPGGELFF.

This clonotype was picked up a small number of times. The chain uses TRBV10-3 and TRBJ1-5; D not resolved. The CDR3 loop spans 14 amino acids. Germline lookup yields CDR1 ENHRY and CDR2 SYGVKD. With 5 bases removed from V and 3 bases from J, the gap between germline ends came to 11 bases. The CDR3 nucleotides read TGTGCCATCAGTAGGGCCGGGAACAATCAGCCCCAGCATTTT. This encodes CAISRAGNNQPQHF.

The chain couples TRBV11-2 to TRBJ1-1; a weak D match, TRBD1 (6 bases). The V and J ends lost 11 bases and 0 bases respectively, with 19 bases between them. The CDR3 runs to 15 residues. Per germline, CDR1 SGHAT and CDR2 FQNNGV. The CDR3, as DNA: TGTGCCGGAACGAATCTGACAGGACTGAACACTGAAGCTTTCTTT. Protein product: CAGTNLTGLNTEAFF.